These T cell receptor beta chains were read from a single sample in a study of identical twins. Via MiXCR, TCRdb re-called the 5' RACE reads, giving one row per CDR3 protein. This sample has hundreds of thousands of distinct CDR3 sequences, with approximately 25% found just once. The data also belong to a second study, concerning T cells expressing NK-cell markers.

The specimen sequenced was CD4+ T cells sorted from blood. The source of these receptors is a woman younger than 30 in good health. Both conserved end residues are part of each CDR3. The D gene is left open where the match is weak. Size values are once, few and many counts, or a class for expanded clones, and some rows have none.

v_call: TRBV25-1
j_call: TRBJ2-3
d_call: TRBD1
clone_size: few
cdr3_nt: TGTGCCAGCAGTGAATTTCGGACAGGGACTACAGATACGCAGTATTTT
cdr3_aa: CASSEFRTGTTDTQYF

v_call: TRBV29-1
j_call: TRBJ2-3
d_call: TRBD2
clone_size: many
cdr3_nt: TGCAGCGTGACTAGCAGCGCGTGGGCAGATACGCAGTATTTT
cdr3_aa: CSVTSSAWADTQYF

v_call: TRBV7-6
j_call: TRBJ1-2
d_call: TRBD1
clone_size: few
cdr3_nt: TGTGCCAGCAGCTCGACAGGGGGCAAGGGCTACACCTTC
cdr3_aa: CASSSTGGKGYTF

v_call: TRBV5-1
j_call: TRBJ2-7
d_call: .
clone_size: .
cdr3_nt: TGCGCCAGCAGCTTGACCCAATTAGGGGGTGGCGAGCAGTACTTC
cdr3_aa: CASSLTQLGGGEQYF

v_call: TRBV7-9
j_call: TRBJ2-6
d_call: .
clone_size: few
cdr3_nt: TGTGCCAGCAGCTTAGACGGATCTGGGGCCAACGTCCTGACTTTC
cdr3_aa: CASSLDGSGANVLTF

v_call: TRBV5-5
j_call: TRBJ1-1
d_call: .
clone_size: .
cdr3_nt: TGTGCCAGCAGCTTGGGGCACAGAATGAACACTGAAGCTTTCTTT
cdr3_aa: CASSLGHRMNTEAFF

v_call: TRBV12-3/TRBV12-4
j_call: TRBJ2-1
d_call: TRBD2
clone_size: few
cdr3_nt: TGTGCCAGCACCCCAGCGGGAGGAAAGTACAATGAGCAGTTCTTC
cdr3_aa: CASTPAGGKYNEQFF

v_call: TRBV7-9
j_call: TRBJ2-5
d_call: .
clone_size: .
cdr3_nt: TGTGCCAGCAGCTTAAGTCTCGGGGGGACCCAGTACTTC
cdr3_aa: CASSLSLGGTQYF

v_call: TRBV24-1
j_call: TRBJ2-1
d_call: TRBD2
clone_size: few
cdr3_nt: TGTGCCACCAGCCGCGGGGGTCCCTCCTACAATGAGCAGTTCTTC
cdr3_aa: CATSRGGPSYNEQFF

v_call: TRBV5-1
j_call: TRBJ1-1
d_call: .
clone_size: few
cdr3_nt: TGCGCCAGCAGCCCACAGGACGACACTGAAGCTTTCTTT
cdr3_aa: CASSPQDDTEAFF

v_call: TRBV5-1
j_call: TRBJ2-1
d_call: TRBD2
clone_size: .
cdr3_nt: TGCGCCAGCAGGACTAGCGGGAGTGCTTACAATGAGCAGTTCTTC
cdr3_aa: CASRTSGSAYNEQFF

v_call: TRBV20-1
j_call: TRBJ2-7
d_call: .
clone_size: few
cdr3_nt: TGCAGTGCTAGTAGGTCAGGGCTCAACGAGCAGTACTTC
cdr3_aa: CSASRSGLNEQYF

v_call: TRBV5-6
j_call: TRBJ1-2
d_call: TRBD1
clone_size: .
cdr3_nt: TGTGCCAGCAGCCCCCTGCGACAGGGAGTAAGGGACTATGGCTACACCTTC
cdr3_aa: CASSPLRQGVRDYGYTF

v_call: TRBV2
j_call: TRBJ2-1
d_call: TRBD2
clone_size: .
cdr3_nt: TGTGCCAGCAGATTTAGCGGGAGCTCCTACAATGAGCAGTTCTTC
cdr3_aa: CASRFSGSSYNEQFF

v_call: TRBV20-1
j_call: TRBJ2-1
d_call: .
clone_size: .
cdr3_nt: TGCAGTGCTCAAAGCTCCTACGATGAGCAGTTCTTC
cdr3_aa: CSAQSSYDEQFF

v_call: TRBV2
j_call: TRBJ2-2
d_call: .
clone_size: .
cdr3_nt: TGTGCCAGCAGTGAAGGAACAGGGACCGGGGAGCTGTTTTTT
cdr3_aa: CASSEGTGTGELFF

v_call: TRBV12-3/TRBV12-4
j_call: TRBJ2-7
d_call: .
clone_size: .
cdr3_nt: TGTGCCAGCAGTTCCGTACACAGGTCGGGGGAGCAGTACTTC
cdr3_aa: CASSSVHRSGEQYF

v_call: TRBV20-1
j_call: TRBJ2-1
d_call: TRBD2
clone_size: .
cdr3_nt: TGCAGTGTGATTAGCGGGAACAATGAGCAGTTCTTC
cdr3_aa: CSVISGNNEQFF

v_call: TRBV6-5
j_call: TRBJ1-1
d_call: .
clone_size: few
cdr3_nt: TGTGCCAGCAGTTATTCCCGGTTGGGCACTGAAGCTTTCTTT
cdr3_aa: CASSYSRLGTEAFF